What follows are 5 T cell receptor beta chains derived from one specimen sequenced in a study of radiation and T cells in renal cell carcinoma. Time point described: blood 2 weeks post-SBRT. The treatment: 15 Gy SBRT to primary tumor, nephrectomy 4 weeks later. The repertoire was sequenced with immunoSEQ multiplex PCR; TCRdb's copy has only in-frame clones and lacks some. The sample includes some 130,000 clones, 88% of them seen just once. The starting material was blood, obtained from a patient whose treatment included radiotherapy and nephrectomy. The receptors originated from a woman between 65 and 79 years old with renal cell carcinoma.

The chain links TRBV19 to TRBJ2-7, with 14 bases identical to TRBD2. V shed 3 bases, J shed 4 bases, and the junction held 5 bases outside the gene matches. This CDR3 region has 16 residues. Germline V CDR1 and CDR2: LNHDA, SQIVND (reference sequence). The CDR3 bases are TGTGCCAGTAGTATCGGGACTAGCGGGGGTCATTACGAGCAGTACTTC. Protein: CASSIGTSGGHYEQYF.

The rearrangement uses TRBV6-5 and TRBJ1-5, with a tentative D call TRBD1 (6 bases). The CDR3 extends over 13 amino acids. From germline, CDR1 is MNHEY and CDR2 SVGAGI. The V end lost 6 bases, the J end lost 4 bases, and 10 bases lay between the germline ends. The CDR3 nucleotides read TGTGCCAGCAGCAAACAGGGAAATCAGCCCCAGCATTTT. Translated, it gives CASSKQGNQPQHF.

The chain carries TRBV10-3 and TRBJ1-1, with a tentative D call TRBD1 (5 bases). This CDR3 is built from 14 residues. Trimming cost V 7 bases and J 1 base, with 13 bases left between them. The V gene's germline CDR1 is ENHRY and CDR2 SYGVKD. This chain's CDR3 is CAIKQAGTNTEAFF. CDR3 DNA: TGTGCCATCAAGCAGGCGGGGACGAACACTGAAGCTTTCTTT.

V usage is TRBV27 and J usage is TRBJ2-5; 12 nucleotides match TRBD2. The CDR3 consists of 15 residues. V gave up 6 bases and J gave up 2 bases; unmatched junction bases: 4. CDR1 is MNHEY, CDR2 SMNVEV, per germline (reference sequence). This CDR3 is CASSHGLAGQETQYF. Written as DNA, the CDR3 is TGTGCCAGCAGCCATGGACTAGCGGGACAAGAGACCCAGTACTTC.

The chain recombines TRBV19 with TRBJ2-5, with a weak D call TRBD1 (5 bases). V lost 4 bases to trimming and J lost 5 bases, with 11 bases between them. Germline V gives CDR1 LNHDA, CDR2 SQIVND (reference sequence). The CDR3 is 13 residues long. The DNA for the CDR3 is TGTGCCAGTAGTACCTCAGGGTTCGAGACCCAGTACTTC. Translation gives CASSTSGFETQYF.